The 5 T cell receptor beta chains given below trace back to one sample, sequenced in a study of T cell responses to AZD1222 COVID-19 vaccine. TCRdb's copy holds only in-frame clones and misses some; the assay was immunoSEQ multiplex PCR. The data hold about 140,000 clones, with almost 90% observed a single time. The sample was peripheral blood, taken on day 0 of AZD1222 vaccination. The receptors here all came from an adult in good health.

This chain connects TRBV7-2 to TRBJ2-3; 8 nucleotides agree with TRBD1. The CDR3 length is 14 residues. The V and J ends lost 1 base and 6 bases, in that order; junction bases with no gene match: 3. From germline, CDR1 is SGHTA and CDR2 FQGNSA. CDR3 sequence: CASSLGGTGDTQYF. The CDR3 DNA reads as TGTGCCAGCAGCTTAGGCGGGACAGGCGATACGCAGTATTTT.

The gene calls are TRBV5-5 and TRBJ2-1; possible D gene TRBD1, 5 bases. Looked up from germline, CDR1 is SGHKS and CDR2 is YYEKEE (reference sequence). The CDR3 totals 17 residues. Between the trimmed V and J ends, which lost 4 bases and 0 bases, there was a span of 17 bases. CDR3 nucleotide sequence: TGTGCCAGCAGCCAAACCGAGTGGGGCGTCTCCTACAATGAGCAGTTCTTC. It encodes CASSQTEWGVSYNEQFF.

This clone was counted between two and nine times. V gene TRBV3-1 (or the pseudogene TRBV3-2) combines with J gene TRBJ1-6; no clear D. V shed 3 bases and J shed 6 bases, with 9 bases lying between them. CDR1 is LGHDT, CDR2 YNNKEL, per germline (reference sequence). The CDR3 sequence is 14 residues long. The CDR3 loop reads CASSQMDSNSPLHF. DNA for the CDR3: TGTGCCAGCAGCCAGATGGATTCTAATTCACCCCTCCACTTT.

The rearrangement joins TRBV28 to TRBJ1-1, with TRBD1 matching over 7 bases. The CDR3 runs 14 residues. V lost 6 bases to trimming and J lost 8 bases; unmatched junction nucleotides: 12. Germline assignment: CDR1 MDHEN and CDR2 SYDVKM. CDR3 sequence (DNA): TGTGCCAGCAGAACCGGGACAGACAACGTAGAAGCTTTCTTT. It is translated as CASRTGTDNVEAFF.

The J gene is TRBJ1-4, the V gene TRBV7-9; no clear D gene. The germline gives CDR1 SEHNR, CDR2 FQNEAQ (reference sequence). There are 13 residues in the CDR3. The ends were cut back, 5 bases at V and 2 bases at J, with 6 bases in the middle. The CDR3 loop is CASSPTTNEKLFF. In DNA, the CDR3 is TGTGCCAGCAGCCCAACCACTAATGAAAAACTGTTTTTT.